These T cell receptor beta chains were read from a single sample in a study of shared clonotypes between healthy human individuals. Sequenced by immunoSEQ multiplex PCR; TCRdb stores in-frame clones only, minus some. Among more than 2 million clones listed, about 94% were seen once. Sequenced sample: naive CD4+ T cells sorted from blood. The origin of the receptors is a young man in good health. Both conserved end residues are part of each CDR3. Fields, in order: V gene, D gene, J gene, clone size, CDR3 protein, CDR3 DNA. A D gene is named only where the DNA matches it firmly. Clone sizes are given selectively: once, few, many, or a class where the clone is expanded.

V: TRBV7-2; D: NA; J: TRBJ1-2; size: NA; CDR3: CASSLRGLNYGYTF; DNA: TGTGCCAGCAGCTTGAGGGGACTTAACTATGGCTACACCTTC
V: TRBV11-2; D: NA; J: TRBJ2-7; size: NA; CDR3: CASSLTDDLSYEQYF; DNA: TGTGCCAGCAGCTTGACCGACGACCTTTCCTACGAGCAGTACTTC
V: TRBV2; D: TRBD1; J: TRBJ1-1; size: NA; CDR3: CASREQGVDLEAFF; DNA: TGTGCCAGCAGAGAACAGGGGGTAGACCTTGAAGCTTTCTTT
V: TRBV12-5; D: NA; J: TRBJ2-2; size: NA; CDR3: CASGEGGPGTGELFF; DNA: TGTGCTAGTGGAGAAGGGGGGCCGGGCACCGGGGAGCTGTTTTTT
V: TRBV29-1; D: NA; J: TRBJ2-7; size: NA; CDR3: CSVWGLGWNEQYF; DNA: TGCAGCGTTTGGGGGCTGGGATGGAACGAGCAGTACTTC
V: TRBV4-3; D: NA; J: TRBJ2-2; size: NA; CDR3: CASSQVTLNTGELFF; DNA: TGCGCCAGCAGCCAAGTGACACTTAACACCGGGGAGCTGTTTTTT
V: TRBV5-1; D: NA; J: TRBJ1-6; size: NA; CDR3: CASSLEDISPLHF; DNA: TGCGCCAGCAGCTTGGAGGACATTTCACCCCTCCACTTT
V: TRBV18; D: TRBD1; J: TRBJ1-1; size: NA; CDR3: CASSPDRAATEAFF; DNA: TGTGCCAGCTCACCCGACAGGGCTGCCACTGAAGCTTTCTTT
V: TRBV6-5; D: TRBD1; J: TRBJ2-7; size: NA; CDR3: CASSYSPGGYEQYF; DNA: TGTGCCAGCAGTTACTCTCCAGGGGGCTACGAGCAGTACTTC
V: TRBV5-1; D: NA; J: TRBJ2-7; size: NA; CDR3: CASSPDQAYEQYF; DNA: TGCGCCAGCAGCCCGGACCAAGCCTACGAGCAGTACTTC
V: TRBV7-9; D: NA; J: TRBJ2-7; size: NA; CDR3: CASSLKGNYIVYEQYF; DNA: TGTGCCAGCAGCTTAAAGGGCAATTATATAGTCTACGAGCAGTACTTC
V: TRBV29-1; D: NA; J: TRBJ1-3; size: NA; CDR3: CSTLTGNTIYF; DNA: TGCAGCACCCTCACAGGAAACACCATATATTTT
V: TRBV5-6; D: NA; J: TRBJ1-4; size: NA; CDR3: CASSRTTKGEKLFF; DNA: TGTGCCAGCAGTCGTACGACGAAGGGAGAAAAACTGTTTTTT
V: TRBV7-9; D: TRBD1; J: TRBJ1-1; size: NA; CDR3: CASSLVQGANTEAFF; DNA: TGTGCCAGCAGCTTAGTTCAGGGGGCGAACACTGAAGCTTTCTTT
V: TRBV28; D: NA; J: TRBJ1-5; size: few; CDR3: CASNRVDHQHF; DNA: TGTGCCAGCAATCGTGTCGATCACCAGCATTTT
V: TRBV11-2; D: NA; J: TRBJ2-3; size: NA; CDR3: CASSLGLWGNSTDTQYF; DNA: TGTGCCAGCAGCTTAGGGTTATGGGGGAATAGCACAGATACGCAGTATTTT
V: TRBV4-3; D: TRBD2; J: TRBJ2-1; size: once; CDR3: CASSQVLAASYNEQFF; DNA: TGCGCCAGCAGCCAGGTTCTAGCGGCCAGCTACAATGAGCAGTTCTTC
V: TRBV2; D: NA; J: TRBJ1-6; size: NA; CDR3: CASSGDTHNSPLHF; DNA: TGTGCCAGCAGTGGGGACACTCATAATTCACCCCTCCACTTT
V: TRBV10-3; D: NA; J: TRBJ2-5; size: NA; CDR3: CAISVARQETQYF; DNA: TGTGCCATCAGTGTGGCCCGGCAAGAGACCCAGTACTTC
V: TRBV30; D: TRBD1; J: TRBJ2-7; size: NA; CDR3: CAWSMTYTGTGGFSYEQYF; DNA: TGTGCCTGGAGTATGACTTATACGGGGACAGGGGGTTTTAGTTACGAGCAGTACTTC
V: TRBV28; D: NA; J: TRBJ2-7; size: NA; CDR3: CASSIPKTGNEQYF; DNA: TGTGCCAGCAGTATACCTAAGACAGGTAACGAGCAGTACTTC
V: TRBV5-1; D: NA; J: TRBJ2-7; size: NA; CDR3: CASSLDRRPYEQYF; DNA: TGCGCCAGCAGCTTGGACCGCCGCCCCTACGAGCAGTACTTC
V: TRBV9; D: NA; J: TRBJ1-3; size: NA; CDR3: CASSVEGHSGNTIYF; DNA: TGTGCCAGCAGCGTAGAAGGCCACTCTGGAAACACCATATATTTT
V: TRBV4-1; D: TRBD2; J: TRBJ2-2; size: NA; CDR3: CASSQGGAGEANTGELFF; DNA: TGCGCCAGCAGCCAGGGTGGGGCGGGGGAAGCGAACACCGGGGAGCTGTTTTTT
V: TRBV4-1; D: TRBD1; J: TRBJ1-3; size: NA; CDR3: CASSQGSQGALGNTIYF; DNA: TGCGCCAGCAGCCAAGGCTCACAGGGGGCGCTTGGAAACACCATATATTTT
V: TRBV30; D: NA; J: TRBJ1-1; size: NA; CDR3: CAWSNTLGSMNTEAFF; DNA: TGTGCCTGGAGTAACACATTGGGCAGCATGAACACTGAAGCTTTCTTT
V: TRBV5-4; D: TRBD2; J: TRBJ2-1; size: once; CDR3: CASSPDSGRPSEQFF; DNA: TGTGCCAGCAGCCCGGATAGCGGGAGACCCTCTGAGCAGTTCTTC
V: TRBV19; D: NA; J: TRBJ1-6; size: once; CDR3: CASREGIVRNSPLHF; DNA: TGTGCCAGTAGAGAGGGGATAGTCCGAAATTCACCCCTCCACTTT
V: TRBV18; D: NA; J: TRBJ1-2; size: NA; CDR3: CASSPDSHNYGYTF; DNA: TGTGCCAGCTCACCCGACTCCCATAACTATGGCTACACCTTC
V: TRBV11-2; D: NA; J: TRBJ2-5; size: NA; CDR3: CASSQGQRETQYF; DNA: TGTGCCAGCAGCCAGGGTCAAAGGGAGACCCAGTACTTC
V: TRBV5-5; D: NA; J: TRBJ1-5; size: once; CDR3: CASSRYSNQPQHF; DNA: TGTGCCAGCAGCCGGTATAGCAATCAGCCCCAGCATTTT
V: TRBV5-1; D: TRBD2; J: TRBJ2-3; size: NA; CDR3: CASSSGTSFTDTQYF; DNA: TGCGCCAGCAGCTCCGGGACTAGTTTCACAGATACGCAGTATTTT
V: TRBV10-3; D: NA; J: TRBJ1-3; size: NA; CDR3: CAISEWGVDTIYF; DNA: TGTGCCATCAGTGAGTGGGGTGTGGACACCATATATTTT
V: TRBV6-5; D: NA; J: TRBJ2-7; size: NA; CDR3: CASSYSQGYYEQYF; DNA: TGTGCCAGCAGTTACTCGCAGGGTTACTACGAGCAGTACTTC
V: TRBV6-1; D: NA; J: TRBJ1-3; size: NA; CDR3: CASSEVLPRGYSGNTIYF; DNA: TGTGCCAGCAGTGAAGTTCTACCCAGGGGATACTCTGGAAACACCATATATTTT
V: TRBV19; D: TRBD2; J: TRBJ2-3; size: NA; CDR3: CASSIGLAGIRDTQYF; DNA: TGTGCCAGTAGTATAGGCCTAGCGGGTATTCGAGATACGCAGTATTTT
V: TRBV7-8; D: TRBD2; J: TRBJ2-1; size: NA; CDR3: CASSLRLAGDGNEQFF; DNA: TGTGCCAGCAGCCTTAGACTAGCGGGAGATGGTAATGAGCAGTTCTTC
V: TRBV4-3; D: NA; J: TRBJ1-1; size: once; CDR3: CASSLQRGNTEAFF; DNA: TGCGCCAGCAGCCTCCAGAGGGGGAACACTGAAGCTTTCTTT
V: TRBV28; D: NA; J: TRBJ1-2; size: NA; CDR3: CASSEDNTYGYTF; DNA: TGTGCCAGCAGTGAGGACAATACCTATGGCTACACCTTC
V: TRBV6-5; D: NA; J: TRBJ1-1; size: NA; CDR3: CASSYSEASEAFF; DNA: TGTGCCAGCAGTTACTCGGAGGCCAGTGAAGCTTTCTTT
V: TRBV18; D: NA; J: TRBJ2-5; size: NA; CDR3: CASSPFETGGTQYF; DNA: TGTGCCAGCTCACCCTTCGAGACAGGAGGGACCCAGTACTTC
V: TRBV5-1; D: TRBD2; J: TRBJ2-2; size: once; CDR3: CASSLAGGLAGIKLNTGELFF; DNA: TGCGCCAGCAGCTTGGCGGGCGGACTAGCGGGGATCAAATTAAACACCGGGGAGCTGTTTTTT
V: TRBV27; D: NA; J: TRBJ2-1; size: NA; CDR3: CASSSIQGGAFHEQFF; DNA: TGTGCCAGCAGTTCTATTCAAGGGGGGGCGTTCCATGAGCAGTTCTTC
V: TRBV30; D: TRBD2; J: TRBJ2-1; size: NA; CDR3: CAWSSSGLGNEQFF; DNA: TGTGCCTGGAGTTCTAGCGGGCTCGGGAATGAGCAGTTCTTC
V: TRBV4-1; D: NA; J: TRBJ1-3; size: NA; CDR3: CASSQDSGAEFSGNTIYF; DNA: TGCGCCAGCAGCCAAGACTCAGGAGCTGAATTCTCTGGAAACACCATATATTTT
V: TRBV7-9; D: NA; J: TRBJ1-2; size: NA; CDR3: CASTYRGYYGYTF; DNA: TGTGCCAGCACCTATAGGGGGTATTATGGCTACACCTTC
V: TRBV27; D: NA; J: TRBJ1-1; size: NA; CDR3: CASRIFGQNTEAFF; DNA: TGTGCCAGCAGGATTTTTGGACAGAACACTGAAGCTTTCTTT
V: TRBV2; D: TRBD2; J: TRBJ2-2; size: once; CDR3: CASSEIRAGGLTGELFF; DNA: TGTGCCAGCAGTGAAATCCGAGCGGGGGGACTCACCGGGGAGCTGTTTTTT
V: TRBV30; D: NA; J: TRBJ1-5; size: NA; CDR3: CAWSVRDLSNQPQHF; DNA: TGTGCCTGGAGTGTCAGGGATCTGAGCAATCAGCCCCAGCATTTT